This T cell receptor beta chain was found in a study of blood T cell repertoires in COVID-19 (dated by TCRdb to about 2020). For the study in its entirety: Collaborator samples came from the United States, Italy and Spain and covered acute and convalescent phases of COVID-19. The samples were drawn from the first 160 participants of the ongoing ImmuneRACE study and from over 950 subjects provided by 6 global collaborators. The material from the prospective study consisted of cDNA or gDNA derived from T cells, B-cell-depleted T cells, or PBMCs. HLA class I and class II types, where available, came from metadata supplied by the sample provider rather than from assay-based typing. Subjects who had been exposed to COVID-19, were actively infected with it, or had recovered from it provided the deeply sampled blood TCRbeta repertoires that made up the dataset. Nearly every sample came with metadata listing a de-identified subject ID, COVID-19 status, age in years and sex. The repertoires were released in a freely available public database meant as a resource for research on the immune response to SARS-CoV-2. General conclusions and limits of the study: The amount of clinical and demographic metadata varied by source and participant and was provided uncurated.

On this clone itself: Its antigen remains undetermined. Base qualities are not recorded, but no much larger clone differs from it by a single base.

Each collaborating institution followed its own protocols to collect whole blood in K2EDTA tubes. For TCRbeta analysis, collaborator samples were shipped as frozen whole blood, as isolated PBMCs, or as DNA extracted from either sample type. TCRbeta CDR3 regions were amplified from genomic DNA by means of the immunoSEQ Assay, a bias-controlled multiplex PCR. The original methods were these. The number of nucleated cells in each sample was estimated by amplification of reference gene primers within the assay. To quantify the absolute abundance of each unique TCRbeta CDR3 rearrangement, sequence reads were collapsed and filtered. Productive Simpson clonality was computed per sample as the square root of Simpson's diversity index over productive rearrangements. This immuneACCESS table, as held by TCRdb, lists in-frame sequences with V and J called but not all clones. Of the missing ones, under half trace to an unresolved V gene in checked studies; the others have no known cause. The V and J calls and the clone size are those of that table, but D and trimming were determined from the DNA. The sample table holds under 140,000 clones, of which 60% to 80% were seen once. Under 20% of the sample lies in the top ten.

The sample comprised peripheral blood. This receptor was taken from a woman older than 75 with active or convalescent COVID-19.

The CDR3 is CASSGRDSYNEQFF. The sequenced DNA is TGTGCCAGCAGTGGCAGGGACTCCTACAATGAGCAGTTCTTC. The chain joins TRBV2 to TRBJ2-1; D gene: possibly TRBD1, on 5 matching bases. The CDR3, cysteine through phenylalanine, is 14 amino acids long. Just the 42-base CDR3 DNA is kept, in frame starting at base 1. V gives up 4 bases and J gives up 0 bases, and the segment between their germline ends measures 7 bases. Based on the germline V gene, the CDR1 and CDR2 sequences are SNHLY and FYNNEI.